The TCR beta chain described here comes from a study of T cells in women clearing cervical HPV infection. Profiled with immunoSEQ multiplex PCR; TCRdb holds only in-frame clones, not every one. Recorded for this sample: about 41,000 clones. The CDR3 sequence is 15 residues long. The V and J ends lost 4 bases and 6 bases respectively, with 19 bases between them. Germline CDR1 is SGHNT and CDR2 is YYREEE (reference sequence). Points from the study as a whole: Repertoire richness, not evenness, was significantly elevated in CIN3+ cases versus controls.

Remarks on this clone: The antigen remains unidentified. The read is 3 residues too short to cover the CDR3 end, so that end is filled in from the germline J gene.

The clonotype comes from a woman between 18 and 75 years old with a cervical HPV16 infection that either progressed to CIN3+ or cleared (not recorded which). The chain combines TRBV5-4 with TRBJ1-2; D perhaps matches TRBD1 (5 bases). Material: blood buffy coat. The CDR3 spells CASSPRGDGAHGYTF. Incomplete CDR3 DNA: TGTGCCAGCAGCCCACGCGGGGATGGGGCCCATGGC.